This TCR beta chain was identified in a study of Ad26.COV2.S vaccination and SARS-CoV-2 variants (dated by TCRdb to the early 2020s). Study-level background: Vaccine-arm donors were drawn from COV1001, a multicentre, randomized, double-blind, placebo-controlled phase I-IIa trial of Ad26.COV2.S in healthy adults. The specificity and breadth of SARS-CoV-2-reactive T cell receptors after Ad26.COV2.S vaccination were assessed by TCRbeta repertoire sequencing. A total of some 30 samples were included in the TCR-sequenced set, comprising roughly 20 Ad26.COV2.S vaccine recipients, 5 placebo recipients and 8 SARS-CoV-2 convalescent individuals. Investigators remained blinded to trial group allocation during experiments and outcome assessment. Trial participants were randomized into five groups of five, in which low-dose or high-dose Ad26.COV2.S was given once or twice, or placebo was given on both occasions. Ad26.COV2.S was administered intramuscularly at 5 x 10^10 or 1 x 10^11 viral particles, either as a single shot or as two shots given 56 days apart.

TCRbeta CDR3 regions were sequenced with the immunoSEQ Assay. After extraction, genomic DNA underwent amplification by bias-controlled multiplex PCR, followed by high-throughput sequencing. The study's own analysis went as follows. To quantify the absolute abundance of every unique TCRbeta CDR3 region, sequences were collapsed and filtered. T cell fraction was estimated by normalizing TCRbeta template counts to usable DNA, with usable DNA measured through amplification of reference genes found in all nucleated cells. Repertoire TCRs were annotated as SARS-CoV-2-specific when V gene, CDR3 amino acid sequence and J gene were exactly matched to a known reactive TCR set. MIRA supplied the reference SARS-CoV-2 TCR set, which was filtered for enrichment in COVID-19-positive ImmuneCODE repertoires so that public or cross-reactive TCRs were removed. Based on the MIRA antigens, annotated TCRs were further analysed at the level of specific ORF or position within ORF. Breadth was defined as the number of annotated unique rearrangements divided by the total number of unique productive rearrangements, and depth was defined as the summed frequency of the annotated unique rearrangements. Group comparisons of TCR breadth used two-sided Wilcoxon rank-sum tests. Entries here come from immuneACCESS through TCRdb and include only in-frame sequences with V and J called. Some clones fail to appear in such tables; in the studies checked, an unresolved V gene covers under half of the shortfall, and the cause of the remainder is unknown. The V and J calls and the clone size are those of that table, but D and trimming were determined from the DNA. In this sample the table shows about 680,000 clones, roughly 90% of which occur a single time. Approximately 1.5% of the sample goes to the ten largest clones.

CDR1 and CDR2, looked up from the germline V gene, are SGHAT and FQNNGV. The CDR3 runs 12 amino acids, cysteine and phenylalanine included. Only the CDR3 DNA is retained, 36 bases long and in frame from the first base. Trimming at the junction amounts to 4 bases on V and 8 bases on J, and the germline ends lie 9 bases apart. Broader findings and caveats from the paper: After vaccination, spike-specific CD8+ and CD4+ T cell responses were reported to show substantial breadth. Vaccine and placebo recipients had similar non-spike TCR breadth, a finding consistent with the vaccine containing only spike. The study lacked the statistical power to compare responses across vaccine doses or regimens. Compared with placebo recipients, Ad26.COV2.S recipients showed higher spike-specific TCR breadth (P = 0.0014). It was noted by the authors that total T cell responses may have been underestimated by the TCR breadth and depth analyses.

The treatment or condition label of this sample denotes: around 19 received Ad26.COV2.S at low or high dose, single or two shots; about five received placebo; per-sample allocation not given. For vaccine and placebo recipients, the sequenced repertoires came from samples collected on day 63 after the first injection. Cohort 1b enrolled about two dozen adults aged 18-55 years at a single site in Boston, USA, between 29 July and 7 August 2020. Ad26.COV2.S was a replication-incompetent adenovirus type 26 vector expressing a prefusion-stabilized SARS-CoV-2 spike protein from the original Wuhan strain. This clone was counted a single time. Its cognate antigen has yet to be identified. Qualities for individual bases were not recorded, and no much larger clone is one base off.

The sequence is built from TRBV11-2 and TRBJ2-1; no D gene is confidently identified. The TCR was taken from a person between 18 and 59 years old who received the Ad26.COV2.S COVID-19 vaccine or a placebo. This specimen was peripheral blood, taken in a trial of Ad26.COV2.S vaccine versus placebo. The CDR3 region has the sequence CASSWTWDEQFF. The DNA is TGTGCCAGCAGCTGGACGTGGGATGAGCAGTTCTTC.